A selection of T cell receptor beta chains follows, all from one sample in a study of cytomegalovirus exposure and HLA in healthy donors. The table came from immunoSEQ multiplex PCR; TCRdb's copy has only in-frame clones and leaves some out. The sample lists around 130,000 clones, 75% to 85% occurring once. The specimen sequenced was PBMCs. These receptors came from a man aged 18 to 30 in good health and CMV-seronegative. The CDR3 runs from the conserved cysteine through the conserved F or W. D genes are given only for firm matches. Expanded clones are given a class, and other clones once, few, many or no size at all.

J | V | size | D | CDR3 | DNA
TRBJ2-5 | TRBV7-2 | NA | NA | CASSLVFGGKETQYF | TGTGCCAGCAGCTTAGTCTTCGGGGGAAAGGAGACCCAGTACTTC
TRBJ2-2 | TRBV7-3 | NA | NA | CASSEEGAVETEELFF | TGTGCCAGCAGCGAAGAAGGGGCGGTCGAAACCGAAGAGCTGTTTTTT
TRBJ2-3 | TRBV7-7 | NA | NA | CASSPSESTDTQYF | TGTGCTAGCAGCCCTAGCGAAAGCACAGATACGCAGTATTTT
TRBJ1-3 | TRBV4-2 | NA | TRBD1 | CASSQESGERGQYTIYF | TGTGCCAGCAGCCAAGAGAGTGGGGAGAGGGGGCAGTACACCATATATTTT
TRBJ1-5 | TRBV19 | NA | NA | CASSAGVRSDQPQHF | TGTGCCAGTAGTGCCGGGGTCAGGTCGGACCAGCCCCAGCATTTT
TRBJ2-5 | TRBV6-6 | NA | TRBD2 | CASSYWREVQETQYF | TGTGCCAGCAGTTACTGGCGGGAGGTCCAAGAGACCCAGTACTTC
TRBJ2-1 | TRBV27 | NA | NA | CASSARPGLGSYNEQFF | TGTGCCAGCAGTGCCAGACCGGGACTTGGGTCCTACAATGAGCAGTTCTTC
TRBJ2-7 | TRBV9 | NA | TRBD2 | CASSADTSGSVFGQYF | TGTGCCAGCAGCGCCGACACTAGCGGGTCCGTCTTTGGGCAGTACTTC
TRBJ2-1 | TRBV9 | NA | TRBD2 | CASSGPGLAGQWNEQFF | TGTGCCAGCAGCGGACCTGGACTAGCGGGACAGTGGAATGAGCAGTTCTTC
TRBJ2-7 | TRBV5-6 | NA | NA | CASSLDEDYEQYF | TGTGCCAGCAGCTTGGATGAGGACTACGAGCAGTACTTC
TRBJ1-2 | TRBV5-4 | NA | NA | CASSLDNLLNGYTF | TGTGCCAGCAGCTTGGACAATCTTTTAAATGGCTACACCTTC
TRBJ1-5 | TRBV27 | NA | NA | CASSSLNQPQHF | TGTGCCAGCAGTTCCCTCAATCAGCCCCAGCATTTT
TRBJ1-1 | TRBV30 | few | NA | CAWSVTGREAFF | TGTGCCTGGAGCGTCACGGGGAGGGAAGCTTTCTTT
TRBJ2-3 | TRBV13 | few | NA | CASSFLTDTQYF | TGTGCCAGCAGCTTTCTCACAGATACGCAGTATTTT
TRBJ1-1 | TRBV10-3 | NA | NA | CAISEELHTEAFF | TGTGCCATCAGTGAAGAACTTCACACTGAAGCTTTCTTT
TRBJ1-5 | TRBV29-1 | NA | NA | CSAVQGPNQPQHF | TGCAGCGCGGTACAGGGACCTAATCAGCCCCAGCATTTT
TRBJ1-2 | TRBV19 | NA | NA | CASSIGPYGYTF | TGTGCCAGTAGTATAGGGCCCTATGGCTACACCTTC
TRBJ2-6 | TRBV4-2 | NA | TRBD1 | CASSQAGDRGYTGVLTF | TGTGCCAGCAGCCAAGCCGGGGACAGGGGGTATACAGGCGTCCTGACTTTC
TRBJ2-1 | TRBV19 | NA | TRBD2 | CASSQIGRAVNEQFF | TGTGCCAGTAGTCAGATCGGGAGGGCCGTGAATGAGCAGTTCTTC
TRBJ1-2 | TRBV27 | few | NA | CASSPDRSYGYTF | TGTGCCAGCAGTCCCGACAGGAGCTATGGCTACACCTTC
TRBJ2-1 | TRBV2 | few | TRBD2 | CASSETSGRVRFDEQFF | TGTGCCAGCAGTGAAACTAGCGGGAGGGTTCGATTCGATGAGCAGTTCTTC
TRBJ2-7 | TRBV19 | NA | TRBD2 | CASSISSGLAYEQYF | TGTGCCAGTAGTATCTCATCAGGACTAGCTTACGAGCAGTACTTC
TRBJ1-5 | TRBV6-5 | NA | NA | CASSYSACQPQHF | TGTGCCAGCAGTTACTCAGCCTGCCAGCCCCAGCATTTT
TRBJ1-2 | TRBV4-1 | NA | TRBD1 | CASSLGTGQDYTF | TGCGCCAGCAGCCTCGGGACAGGGCAGGACTACACCTTC
TRBJ1-5 | TRBV11-2 | few | TRBD1 | CASSSYLDRPHSNQPQHF | TGTGCCAGCAGCTCTTACCTGGACAGGCCACATAGCAATCAGCCCCAGCATTTT
TRBJ1-6 | TRBV5-6 | NA | TRBD1 | CASSYRDRLFF | TGTGCCAGCAGCTACCGGGACAGATTGTTTTTT
TRBJ2-7 | TRBV4-2 | NA | TRBD2 | CASSFRAGGDEQYF | TGTGCCAGCAGCTTCCGAGCGGGAGGTGACGAGCAGTACTTC
TRBJ2-1 | TRBV19 | NA | TRBD2 | CASSILAGGTYNEQFF | TGTGCCAGTAGTATACTAGCGGGAGGGACCTACAATGAGCAGTTCTTC
TRBJ1-5 | TRBV4-1 | NA | NA | CASSQAGGIRQPQHF | TGCGCCAGCAGCCAAGCGGGGGGGATCCGTCAGCCCCAGCATTTT
TRBJ1-1 | TRBV28 | NA | NA | CASSTGTPNGQAFF | TGTGCCAGCAGTACCGGGACACCGAACGGCCAAGCTTTCTTT
TRBJ2-7 | TRBV6-6 | few | NA | CASSWGPTYEQYF | TGTGCCAGCAGTTGGGGGCCGACCTACGAGCAGTACTTC
TRBJ2-1 | TRBV4-3 | few | TRBD2 | CASSHGTGGNEQFF | TGCGCCAGCAGCCATGGGACGGGGGGAAATGAGCAGTTCTTC
TRBJ2-5 | TRBV30 | NA | NA | CARSAGVRETQYF | TGTGCTAGATCGGCAGGGGTAAGGGAGACCCAGTACTTC